This T cell receptor (beta chain) was observed in a study of T cell clusters in autoimmune cytopenias. CDR3 size: 15 residues. From germline, CDR1 is MNHNY and CDR2 SVGAGI (reference sequence). About 37,500 genome equivalents of blood DNA were amplified for TRB. TRB was amplified by touch-down multiplex PCR, primer pools A and B combined. Reprocessing the multiplex PCR reads, TCRdb reports a single entry for every CDR3 protein and omits DNA. This sample contains under 1,000 distinct CDR3 sequences. The study's findings and limits: Primary autoimmune cytopenia patients seemingly lacked the physiological T cell clusters found in healthy donors.

This clonotype is deemed medium-sized by its frequency. The target antigen is unknown. Another study also made use of these data, one on T cell repertoires in aging, cancer and after chemotherapy. This second study says: Age-matched healthy donors had significantly more diverse, less clonal blood TCR repertoires than untreated cancer patients.

Sequenced input: peripheral blood. The receptor's source is a human donor with chronic lymphocytic leukemia. This chain links TRBV6-6 with TRBJ2-5; TCRdb calls TRBD1, which cannot be checked without DNA. CDR3 region: CASRPPRGDQETQYF.